What follows are 19 T cell receptor beta chains derived from one specimen sequenced in a study of CD8 T cells in Susac syndrome. Reverse transcription used about 0.45 to 1 ug RNA and random hexamers. TCRdb analysed the immunoSEQ multiplex PCR reads with MiXCR anew, one entry per CDR3 protein. The sample shows about 400,000 distinct CDR3 sequences, more than 70% of them seen only once. The specimen sequenced was CD8+ T cells from PBMCs. These receptors came from a human donor with multiple sclerosis.

This sequence joins TRBV4-1 and TRBJ2-5; 11 positions match TRBD1. This CDR3 is 17 amino acids long. The V and J ends lost 2 bases and 1 base, in that order; junction bases with no gene match: 6. The germline gives CDR1 MGHRA, CDR2 YSYEKL. The CDR3, as DNA: TGCGCCAGCAGCCAACTCCCCGGGACAGGGGGCCAAGAGACCCAGTACTTC. Encoded protein: CASSQLPGTGGQETQYF.

The chain employs TRBV7-9 and TRBJ2-7; 8 bases are shared with TRBD1. CDR1 and CDR2 (germline): SEHNR, FQNEAQ (reference sequence). V lost 1 base, J lost 5 bases, and 4 bases stayed unmatched. The CDR3 spans 14 residues. The CDR3 sequence is CASSLGTGFDEQYF. The DNA for the CDR3 is TGTGCCAGCAGCTTAGGGACAGGGTTCGACGAGCAGTACTTC.

CDR3 sequence reads: CASSWGQAAQWEQFF. CDR3 nucleotides: TGTGCCAGCAGTTGGGGACAGGCGGCTCAATGGGAGCAGTTCTTC. The chain uses TRBV27 and TRBJ2-1; the match to TRBD1 covers 8 bases. Germline V lookup: CDR1 MNHEY, CDR2 SMNVEV (reference sequence). V dropped 4 bases and J dropped 10; count of bases not matched to a gene: 12. The length of the CDR3 is 15 residues.

This chain connects TRBV7-2 to TRBJ2-1; 9 bases map to TRBD2. Germline CDR1 SGHTA, CDR2 FQGNSA. V lost 2 bases to trimming and J lost 3 bases; unmatched junction nucleotides: 2. CDR3 length: 15 residues. Here the CDR3 reads CASSLLAGNYNEQFF. For the CDR3, the DNA is TGTGCCAGCAGCTTACTAGCGGGGAACTACAATGAGCAGTTCTTC.

This rearrangement joins TRBV12-3 or TRBV12-4 to TRBJ2-3, with D perhaps matching TRBD1 (5 bases). V was trimmed by 6 bases and J by 2 bases, leaving 9 bases between them. The CDR3 has 13 residues. CDR3 sequence reads: CASRTTDTDTQYF. The CDR3 bases are TGTGCCAGCAGGACGACAGACACAGATACGCAGTATTTT.

This chain uses TRBV25-1 with TRBJ2-2; 10 bases fit TRBD2. Germline V gene sequence: CDR1 MGHDK, CDR2 SYGVNS. V lost 4 bases and J lost 6; bases outside the gene matches: 5. CDR3 length: 15 residues. The CDR3 region has the DNA TGTGCCAGCAGTGTTGGACTAGCGGAGGCCGGGGAGCTGTTTTTT. Its protein product is CASSVGLAEAGELFF.

This clonotype appeared a single time. The J gene is TRBJ1-1, the V gene TRBV2; D gene uncertain. This CDR3 spans 13 amino acids. Germline CDR1 is SNHLY and CDR2 is FYNNEI. V gave up 6 bases and J gave up 3 bases, with 11 bases separating them. The CDR3 sequence: CASRTYSYTEAFF. The CDR3 nucleotides read TGTGCCAGCAGGACCTACTCATACACTGAAGCTTTCTTT.

V and J are TRBV19 and TRBJ2-7; TRBD1 aligns across 7 bases. J was trimmed by 5 bases and V by 3 bases; bases with no gene match: 7. This CDR3 region has 14 residues. Germline values: CDR1 LNHDA, CDR2 SQIVND (reference sequence). Here the CDR3 DNA reads TGTGCCAGTAGTATTGGGACAGAAGGGAACGAGCAGTACTTC. Its translation: CASSIGTEGNEQYF. The full variable domain, with the rest looked up from reference TRBV19 and TRBJ2-7, is DGGITQSPKYLFRKEGQNVTLSCEQNLNHDAMYWYRQDPGQGLRLIYYSQIVNDFQKGDIAEGYSVSREKKESFPLTVTSAQKNPTAFYLCASSIGTEGNEQYFGPGTRLTVT.

In its sample, this clonotype was seen a few times. This chain links TRBV12-3 or TRBV12-4 with TRBJ1-3; D unclear. The germline V and J ends were trimmed by 1 base and 0 bases, with 4 bases remaining between them. The CDR3 consists of 14 residues. CDR3 loop: CASSLGFSGNTIYF. The CDR3 nucleotides read TGTGCCAGCAGTTTAGGTTTCTCTGGAAACACCATATATTTT.

The V gene is TRBV19, the J gene TRBJ1-1; D is ambiguous. The CDR3 totals 13 residues. Germline CDR1 and CDR2: LNHDA and SQIVND (reference sequence). V gave up 5 bases and J gave up 6 bases, with 13 bases separating them. The CDR3 region is CASSPGHQAEAFF. In DNA, the CDR3 is TGTGCCAGTAGTCCAGGTCACCAGGCTGAAGCTTTCTTT.

This clonotype was found a few times. One end of the junction fails to match germline, which may point to a read error. V usage is TRBV7-6 and J usage is TRBJ2-7; 7 positions match TRBD1. This CDR3 is 12 amino acids long. Germline V lookup: CDR1 SGHVS, CDR2 FNYEAQ. The CDR3 sequence is CASSLDRDEQYF. DNA of the CDR3: TGTGCCAGCAGTTTAGACAGGGACGAGCAGTACTTC. The complete variable domain, with remaining parts taken from reference TRBV7-6 and TRBJ2-7, reads GAGVSQSPRYKVTKRGQDVALRCDPISGHVSLYWYRQALGQGPEFLTYFNYEAQQDKSGLPNDRFSAERPEGSISTLTIQRTEQRDSAMYRCASSLDRDEQYFGPGTRLTVT.

This chain connects TRBV25-1 to TRBJ1-6; 7 bases agree with TRBD1. Looked up from germline, CDR1 is MGHDK and CDR2 is SYGVNS. The CDR3 is made up of 13 amino acids. With V trimmed by 7 bases and J by 9 bases, 6 bases remained unmatched. This CDR3 is CASTTGEVSPLHF. DNA of the CDR3: TGTGCCAGCACTACAGGGGAGGTTTCACCCCTCCACTTT. The full variable domain, its missing parts supplied by reference TRBV25-1 and TRBJ1-6, is EADIYQTPRYLVIGTGKKITLECSQTMGHDKMYWYQQDPGMELHLIHYSYGVNSTEKGDLSSESTVSRIRTEHFPLTLESARPSHTSQYLCASTTGEVSPLHFGNGTRLTVT.

V and J are TRBV27 and TRBJ2-1; possibly TRBD2 for D (6 bases). The V gene's germline CDR1 is MNHEY and CDR2 SMNVEV (reference sequence). V lost 5 bases and J lost 2, with 16 bases in between. This CDR3 region has 16 residues. CDR3 in amino acids: CASSPGTGETYNEQFF. Written as DNA, the CDR3 is TGTGCCAGCAGTCCCGGGACGGGGGAGACCTACAATGAGCAGTTCTTC.

V is TRBV4-1 and J is TRBJ2-3, with a possible D match to TRBD1 (5 bases). Trimming stripped 4 bases from V and 4 bases from J, with 18 bases between. The CDR3 spans 16 residues. Per germline, CDR1 MGHRA and CDR2 YSYEKL. CDR3 coding DNA: TGCGCCAGCAGCCTATTAGTGACAGAGGCGGCAGATACGCAGTATTTT. It translates to CASSLLVTEAADTQYF.

This clonotype has only a few counts. The chain employs TRBV4-2 and TRBJ1-1; D not resolved. CDR1 is LGHNA and CDR2 is YNFKEQ in the germline V gene. The CDR3 consists of 14 residues. V dropped 6 bases and J dropped 0 bases, with 11 bases sitting between them. CDR3: CASREGLLNTEAFF. The CDR3 nucleotides are TGTGCCAGCAGGGAAGGCCTCTTGAACACTGAAGCTTTCTTT.

The chain uses TRBV29-1 and TRBJ2-1, with D perhaps matching TRBD1 or TRBD2 (5 bases each). The CDR3 runs to 12 residues. Trimming removed 6 bases at V and 6 bases at J, with 12 bases between. Germline CDR1 is SQVTM and CDR2 is ANQGSEA. CDR3 coding DNA: TGCAGCGTCGAGGGGCAGTTCAATGAGCAGTTCTTC. Residues: CSVEGQFNEQFF.

The CDR3 is CSALSGESYEQYF. In DNA form, the CDR3 reads TGCAGCGCCCTTTCAGGCGAATCCTACGAGCAGTACTTC. This sequence joins TRBV29-1 and TRBJ2-7, with no clear D. This CDR3 contains 13 residues. CDR1 is SQVTM and CDR2 is ANQGSEA in the germline V gene. V was shortened by 7 bases and J by 1 base, with 14 bases between the two germline ends.

The chain joins TRBV12-3 or TRBV12-4 to TRBJ2-1; TRBD2 matches at 9 bases. After removal of 0 bases from V and 5 bases from J, the junction contained 2 bases not matched to a gene. The CDR3 is 15 amino acids. CDR3 coding DNA: TGTGCCAGCAGTTTAGCGTCTAGCGGGGACAATGAGCAGTTCTTC. Encoded protein: CASSLASSGDNEQFF.

The chain employs TRBV29-1 and TRBJ2-2; 9 nucleotides align to TRBD2. This CDR3 comprises 14 residues. Germline lookup yields CDR1 SQVTM and CDR2 ANQGSEA. The trim removed 2 bases at V and 6 bases at J, leaving 4 bases unmatched. As DNA, the CDR3 is TGCAGCGTTGAAACCAGCGGGAGGCCCGGGGAGCTGTTTTTT. Translation: CSVETSGRPGELFF.